A selection of T cell receptor beta chains follows, all from one sample in a study of CD8 T cells in Susac syndrome. TCRdb re-called the immunoSEQ multiplex PCR reads with MiXCR, one entry per CDR3 protein. Of 150,000 to 200,000 distinct CDR3 sequences listed, approximately 93% are singletons. Material: CD4+ T cells from PBMCs. Source of these receptors: a human donor with multiple sclerosis. CDR3s include the opening cysteine and the closing phenylalanine or tryptophan. The order of the fields is J gene, D gene, clone size, V gene, CDR3 protein, CDR3 DNA. A D gene is named only where the DNA matches it firmly. Clone size is stated in some rows and not others, as once, few, many or a class when expanded.

J gene: TRBJ2-1; D gene: TRBD2; clone size: NA; V gene: TRBV3-1; CDR3 protein: CASSPYPIGLVLSKNEQFF; CDR3 DNA: TGTGCCAGCAGCCCGTACCCCATCGGACTAGTTTTGTCTAAGAATGAGCAGTTCTTC
J gene: TRBJ1-5; D gene: NA; clone size: NA; V gene: TRBV2; CDR3 protein: CASSPGERQPQHF; CDR3 DNA: TGTGCCAGCAGTCCAGGGGAAAGGCAGCCCCAGCATTTT
J gene: TRBJ2-7; D gene: NA; clone size: NA; V gene: TRBV6-5; CDR3 protein: CASSYPHPKGYEYF; CDR3 DNA: TGTGCCAGCAGTTACCCGCATCCAAAGGGGTACGAGTACTTC
J gene: TRBJ2-7; D gene: TRBD2; clone size: NA; V gene: TRBV20-1; CDR3 protein: CSARDTSGGAYEQYF; CDR3 DNA: TGCAGTGCTAGAGATACTAGCGGGGGGGCCTACGAGCAGTACTTC
J gene: TRBJ1-4; D gene: NA; clone size: NA; V gene: TRBV4-3; CDR3 protein: CASSRIRGRAPNEKLFF; CDR3 DNA: TGCGCCAGCAGCCGAATCAGGGGAAGGGCTCCTAATGAAAAACTGTTTTTT
J gene: TRBJ2-3; D gene: NA; clone size: NA; V gene: TRBV6-2/TRBV6-3; CDR3 protein: CASSTSGLGTDTQYF; CDR3 DNA: NA
J gene: TRBJ1-1; D gene: NA; clone size: NA; V gene: TRBV3-1; CDR3 protein: CASSDGQKLNTEAFF; CDR3 DNA: TGTGCCAGCAGCGATGGACAGAAATTGAACACTGAAGCTTTCTTT
J gene: TRBJ1-1; D gene: TRBD1; clone size: NA; V gene: TRBV20-1; CDR3 protein: CSASRQGNSEAFF; CDR3 DNA: TGCAGTGCTAGCAGACAGGGAAATTCTGAAGCTTTCTTT
J gene: TRBJ2-3; D gene: NA; clone size: NA; V gene: TRBV29-1; CDR3 protein: CSVALTDTQYF; CDR3 DNA: TGCAGCGTCGCTCTTACAGATACGCAGTATTTT
J gene: TRBJ2-1; D gene: TRBD2; clone size: NA; V gene: TRBV7-2; CDR3 protein: CASSRTGLGYNEQFF; CDR3 DNA: TGTGCCAGCAGTCGGACGGGACTAGGTTACAATGAGCAGTTCTTC
J gene: TRBJ2-1; D gene: NA; clone size: NA; V gene: TRBV5-1; CDR3 protein: CASSLGQGFRHEQFF; CDR3 DNA: TGCGCCAGCAGCTTGGGGCAGGGTTTCCGTCATGAGCAGTTCTTC
J gene: TRBJ1-1; D gene: NA; clone size: NA; V gene: TRBV30; CDR3 protein: CAWSVAGDTEAFF; CDR3 DNA: TGTGCCTGGAGTGTAGCAGGTGACACTGAAGCTTTCTTT
J gene: TRBJ2-7; D gene: TRBD2; clone size: NA; V gene: TRBV12-5; CDR3 protein: CASGREVGFYEQYF; CDR3 DNA: TGTGCTAGTGGACGGGAGGTGGGATTCTACGAGCAGTACTTC
J gene: TRBJ1-1; D gene: NA; clone size: once; V gene: TRBV5-1; CDR3 protein: CASSVDRTSMNTEAFF; CDR3 DNA: TGCGCCAGCAGCGTAGACAGGACCTCTATGAACACTGAAGCTTTCTTT
J gene: TRBJ1-1; D gene: NA; clone size: NA; V gene: TRBV19; CDR3 protein: CASTYFGGKPTEAFF; CDR3 DNA: TGTGCCAGTACCTATTTCGGAGGCAAACCCACTGAAGCTTTCTTT
J gene: TRBJ1-5; D gene: NA; clone size: NA; V gene: TRBV30; CDR3 protein: CAWGQGGGNQPQHF; CDR3 DNA: TGTGCCTGGGGACAAGGTGGAGGCAATCAGCCCCAGCATTTT
J gene: TRBJ2-6; D gene: NA; clone size: NA; V gene: TRBV6-4; CDR3 protein: CASSDGSQTGANVLTF; CDR3 DNA: TGTGCCAGCAGTGACGGGTCCCAAACCGGGGCCAACGTCCTGACTTTC
J gene: TRBJ2-7; D gene: TRBD2; clone size: once; V gene: TRBV29-1; CDR3 protein: CSAEGLAGVGEQYF; CDR3 DNA: TGCAGCGCCGAGGGACTAGCGGGGGTTGGGGAGCAGTACTTC
J gene: TRBJ1-1; D gene: NA; clone size: NA; V gene: TRBV27; CDR3 protein: CASRKGDGGTEAFF; CDR3 DNA: TGTGCCAGCAGGAAGGGGGATGGAGGGACTGAAGCTTTCTTT
J gene: TRBJ1-1; D gene: NA; clone size: once; V gene: TRBV19; CDR3 protein: CASSIKRQHTEAFF; CDR3 DNA: TGTGCCAGTAGTATTAAAAGGCAGCACACTGAAGCTTTCTTT
J gene: TRBJ2-5; D gene: NA; clone size: NA; V gene: TRBV3-1; CDR3 protein: CASSHSAQRVTQYF; CDR3 DNA: TGTGCCAGCAGCCACTCCGCCCAAAGGGTGACCCAGTACTTC
J gene: TRBJ1-1; D gene: NA; clone size: NA; V gene: TRBV4-1; CDR3 protein: CASSQDLQRATEAFF; CDR3 DNA: TGCGCCAGCAGCCAAGATCTGCAGCGAGCCACTGAAGCTTTCTTT